This entry lists 27 T cell receptor beta chains sequenced from one sample in a study of T cell repertoires in cytomegalovirus infection. TCRdb re-called the reads with MiXCR, one entry per CDR3 protein. The data show some 350,000 distinct CDR3 sequences, 25% to 30% seen once. These TCRs' antigens remain unknown. The specimen comprised cultured PBMCs, sampled from culture after CMV antigen stimulation. These receptors were taken from a human donor in good health (CMV status not recorded). Some clones in this sample may be carry-over from other donors' samples.

The chain combines TRBV12-3 or TRBV12-4 with TRBJ1-5; D is uncertain. Trimming removed 7 bases at V and 6 bases at J, with 13 bases between. CDR3 length: 13 residues. The CDR3, as DNA: TGTGCCAGCAAGGGAAGTTACACTCAGCCCCAGCATTTT. Amino acids: CASKGSYTQPQHF.

V and J are TRBV19 and TRBJ2-3; a weak D match, TRBD1 (5 bases). Germline V gene data show CDR1 as LNHDA and CDR2 as SQIVND (reference sequence). V dropped 2 bases and J dropped 6 bases, with 6 bases sitting between them. The CDR3 runs to 12 residues. The CDR3 loop reads CASSIRGDTQYF. The CDR3 coding sequence is TGTGCCAGTAGTATAAGGGGTGATACGCAGTATTTT.

This clonotype was counted between two and nine times. This rearrangement joins TRBV19 to TRBJ1-5; possible D gene TRBD1, 6 bases. The CDR3 loop spans 15 amino acids. Trimming left V 4 bases short and J 3 bases short, with 13 bases between. Germline-derived CDR1 and CDR2 are LNHDA and SQIVND (reference sequence). In DNA form, the CDR3 reads TGTGCCAGTAGTAACCAACAGGGAAACAATCAGCCCCAGCATTTT. Amino acid sequence: CASSNQQGNNQPQHF. The full variable domain, completed using reference TRBV19 and TRBJ1-5, is DGGITQSPKYLFRKEGQNVTLSCEQNLNHDAMYWYRQDPGQGLRLIYYSQIVNDFQKGDIAEGYSVSREKKESFPLTVTSAQKNPTAFYLCASSNQQGNNQPQHFGDGTRLSIL.

This clonotype was seen at least ten times. The J gene is TRBJ2-5, the V gene TRBV7-8, with D uncertain. Deletions cut 5 bases from V and 0 bases from J, with 16 bases between. Germline-derived CDR1 and CDR2 are SGHVS and FQNEAQ. The CDR3 contains 16 residues. In DNA, the CDR3 is TGTGCCAGCAGCCCCACCCCCCCGGTCTACCAAGAGACCCAGTACTTC. This gives the protein CASSPTPPVYQETQYF.

This clonotype occurred many times. The rearrangement uses TRBV6-2 or TRBV6-3 and TRBJ2-2; D remains ambiguous. V was cut by 2 bases and J by 6 bases, with 1 base left in between. The CDR3 has 11 amino acids. Germline V gives CDR1 MNHEY, CDR2 SVGEGT. The CDR3: CASSYPGELFF. The CDR3 DNA sequence: TGTGCCAGCAGTTACCCCGGGGAGCTGTTTTTT.

In its sample, this clonotype is medium-sized (0.01 to 0.1%). The DNA of the CDR3 is TGTGCCATCAGAGACTCAAATCAGCCCCAGCATTTT. Encoded protein: CAIRDSNQPQHF. The chain uses TRBV10-3 and TRBJ1-5, with D uncertain. Germline-derived CDR1 and CDR2 are ENHRY and SYGVKD. The CDR3 sequence is 12 residues long. V was clipped by 6 bases and J by 4 bases, with 7 bases between them.

This sequence joins TRBV12-3 or TRBV12-4 and TRBJ1-5, with D perhaps matching TRBD1 (5 bases). The length of the CDR3 is 14 residues. Between the trimmed V and J ends, which lost 7 bases and 2 bases, there was a span of 12 bases. CDR3: CASMIGAGNQPQHF. Here the CDR3 DNA reads TGTGCCAGCATGATAGGGGCTGGCAATCAGCCCCAGCATTTT.

This clonotype was observed a few times. The V and J genes are TRBV6-2 or TRBV6-3 and TRBJ2-1, with D perhaps assigned TRBD1 or TRBD2 (5 bases each). The CDR3 loop spans 14 amino acids. Germline V gene lookup returns CDR1 MNHEY and CDR2 SVGEGT. V was shortened by 0 bases and J by 6 bases, with 9 bases between the two germline ends. CDR3 protein: CASSYSGTPNEQFF. CDR3 nucleotides: TGTGCCAGCAGTTACTCCGGGACCCCCAATGAGCAGTTCTTC.

A few counts support this clonotype. The rearrangement joins TRBV5-1 to TRBJ2-3; the match to TRBD1 covers 11 bases. Losses at the gene ends were 0 bases for V and 5 bases for J; bases not matched to a gene: 5. Per germline, CDR1 SGHRS and CDR2 YFSETQ. The CDR3 runs 16 residues. CDR3 amino acids: CASSLDSGTGGDTQYF. CDR3 nucleotides: TGCGCCAGCAGCTTGGACTCCGGGACAGGGGGAGATACGCAGTATTTT.

This chain joins TRBV6-5 and TRBJ2-2; 11 bases match TRBD1. The CDR3 totals 15 residues. Germline trimming cut 2 bases from V and 5 bases from J; bases unmatched to any gene: 1. Per germline, CDR1 MNHEY and CDR2 SVGAGI. The CDR3 bases are TGTGCCAGCAGTTACGGGACAGGGGGAACCGGGGAGCTGTTTTTT. Amino acids: CASSYGTGGTGELFF.

This clonotype was seen more than once but under ten times. The chain recombines TRBV12-5 with TRBJ1-2; D is possibly TRBD1 (6 bases). Germline values: CDR1 LGHNT, CDR2 FRNRAP. V was shortened by 7 bases and J by 4 bases, with 16 bases between the two germline ends. The CDR3 has 14 residues. The CDR3 here is CASDPTGLSYGYTF. The CDR3 DNA reads TGTGCTAGTGACCCGACAGGCTTGAGCTATGGCTACACCTTC. The variable domain in full, with the rest retrieved from reference TRBV12-5 and TRBJ1-2, is DARVTQTPRHKVTEMGQEVTMRCQPILGHNTVFWYRQTMMQGLELLAYFRNRAPLDDSGMPKDRFSAEMPDATLATLKIQPSEPRDSAVYFCASDPTGLSYGYTFGSGTRLTVV.

This clonotype has a handful of counts. V gene TRBV7-9 combines with J gene TRBJ1-4; a weak D match, TRBD1 (5 bases). This CDR3 is built from 15 residues. Germline V gives CDR1 SEHNR, CDR2 FQNEAQ (reference sequence). V lost 1 base to trimming and J lost 5 bases, with 11 bases between them. The CDR3 nucleotides are TGTGCCAGCAGCTTAGTAAGGGGAAAGAATGAAAAACTGTTTTTT. It translates to CASSLVRGKNEKLFF.

Here the CDR3 DNA reads TGTGCCAGTAGTGAGGGGCCCGGCTACACCTTC. It yields the protein CASSEGPGYTF. V usage is TRBV19 and J usage is TRBJ1-2, with D possibly being TRBD1 (5 bases). The V and J ends lost 5 bases and 8 bases respectively, with 9 bases between them. The CDR3 has 11 residues. Germline-derived CDR1 and CDR2 are LNHDA and SQIVND (reference sequence).

This clonotype was recorded a few times. A much larger clone sits a single nucleotide away, making a read error possible. V and J are TRBV7-8 and TRBJ2-7; D may be TRBD1 (6 bases). Germline values: CDR1 SGHVS, CDR2 FQNEAQ. CDR3 size: 14 residues. Trimming left V 1 base short and J 2 bases short, with 9 bases between. CDR3 coding DNA: TGTGCCAGCAGCTTAGACACAGGGCCCTACGAGCAGTACTTC. Translated: CASSLDTGPYEQYF.

The rearrangement uses TRBV7-9 and TRBJ2-1; D might be TRBD2 (7 bases). Trimming took 5 bases from V and 0 from J, leaving 11 bases between them. The CDR3 is 15 residues long. Germline lookup yields CDR1 SEHNR and CDR2 FQNEAQ (reference sequence). The CDR3 DNA sequence: TGTGCCAGCAGCCCCGGGGGGCTCTCCTACAATGAGCAGTTCTTC. It specifies CASSPGGLSYNEQFF.

V and J are TRBV6-6 and TRBJ2-7, with 10 positions matching TRBD2. Germline V gene sequence: CDR1 MNHNY, CDR2 SVGAGI (reference sequence). V shed 5 bases and J 0 bases; nucleotides not matched to a gene: 10. The CDR3 runs 17 residues. The CDR3, as DNA: TGTGCCAGCAGTGACCTTTCTAGCGGGGGTTTCTCCTACGAGCAGTACTTC. Translating it yields CASSDLSSGGFSYEQYF.

V gene TRBV7-9 combines with J gene TRBJ2-5, with D tentatively TRBD2 (6 bases). The CDR3 contains 18 residues. Germline V lookup: CDR1 SEHNR, CDR2 FQNEAQ (reference sequence). V was pared by 1 base and J by 5 bases, with 23 bases between. In DNA, the CDR3 is TGTGCCAGCAGCTTAGTCCCACTAGGAGGGGACCCACGGGAGACCCAGTACTTC. Encoded protein: CASSLVPLGGDPRETQYF.

The sample holds a few counts of this clonotype. V is TRBV20-1 and J is TRBJ2-1, with D uncertain. The ends were cut back, 2 bases at V and 6 bases at J, with 8 bases in the middle. Germline CDR1 is DFQATT and CDR2 is SNEGSKA (reference sequence). The CDR3 has 12 amino acids. CDR3 in DNA: TGCAGTGCTAGATTACAGCCCAATGAGCAGTTCTTC. Translation gives CSARLQPNEQFF.

The chain links TRBV5-6 to TRBJ2-2; 9 bases align to TRBD1. The trim removed 6 bases at V and 5 bases at J, leaving 5 bases unmatched. Per germline, CDR1 SGHDT and CDR2 YYEEEE. The CDR3 covers 14 residues. Here the CDR3 DNA reads TGTGCCAGCACCTGGGGGACAGGGACCGGGGAGCTGTTTTTT. Amino acid sequence: CASTWGTGTGELFF.

This clonotype was detected a few times. The rearrangement joins TRBV10-3 to TRBJ2-1; 13 bases are a match to TRBD2. V shed 3 bases, J shed 5 bases, and the junction held 7 bases outside the gene matches. The V gene's germline CDR1 is ENHRY and CDR2 SYGVKD. The CDR3 consists of 17 residues. The CDR3 sequence: CAISDNTGTSGDNEQFF. The CDR3 bases are TGTGCCATCAGTGATAATACCGGGACTAGCGGGGACAATGAGCAGTTCTTC.

The gene calls are TRBV25-1 and TRBJ2-1; possibly TRBD1 for D (5 bases). The V gene lost 6 bases and the J gene lost 0 bases, with 12 bases spanning the gap. CDR3 length equals 15 residues. From germline, CDR1 is MGHDK and CDR2 SYGVNS. The CDR3 is CASRQGFGSYNEQFF. CDR3 sequence (DNA): TGTGCCAGCAGGCAGGGTTTTGGCTCCTACAATGAGCAGTTCTTC. The full variable domain, rest sourced from reference TRBV25-1 and TRBJ2-1, is EADIYQTPRYLVIGTGKKITLECSQTMGHDKMYWYQQDPGMELHLIHYSYGVNSTEKGDLSSESTVSRIRTEHFPLTLESARPSHTSQYLCASRQGFGSYNEQFFGPGTRLTVL.

The gene calls are TRBV20-1 and TRBJ2-3, with D possibly being TRBD2 (6 bases). Germline V CDR1 and CDR2: DFQATT, SNEGSKA (reference sequence). V was cut by 3 bases and J by 5 bases, with 18 bases left in between. The CDR3 is 15 residues long. The CDR3: CSASGRVISRDTQYF. Written as DNA, the CDR3 is TGCAGTGCTAGCGGGAGAGTCATAAGTAGAGATACGCAGTATTTT.

This clonotype appeared a few times. This sequence joins TRBV20-1 and TRBJ1-4, with TRBD1 matching over 8 bases. Germline loops: CDR1 DFQATT, CDR2 SNEGSKA (reference sequence). J lost 4 bases, V lost 1 base, and 5 bases had no gene match. This CDR3 spans 15 amino acids. CDR3: CSARGQDRDNEKLFF. The CDR3, as DNA: TGCAGTGCTAGAGGTCAGGACAGGGATAATGAAAAACTGTTTTTT.

This clonotype was counted between two and nine times. The chain couples TRBV27 to TRBJ2-2; 7 bases line up with TRBD1. V lost 6 bases and J lost 4; bases outside the gene matches: 11. Germline-derived CDR1 and CDR2 are MNHEY and SMNVEV (reference sequence). The CDR3 loop spans 16 amino acids. The DNA for the CDR3 is TGTGCCAGCAGACTAAAACCGACAGGGACCACCGGGGAGCTGTTTTTT. Residues: CASRLKPTGTTGELFF.

The CDR3 loop reads CASSIRTIGTEAFF. The CDR3, as DNA: TGTGCCAGTAGTATTAGGACTATAGGCACTGAAGCTTTCTTT. The chain couples TRBV19 to TRBJ1-1; D is ambiguous. Trimming left V 3 bases short and J 4 bases short, with 12 bases between. The CDR3 length is 14 residues. Germline values: CDR1 LNHDA, CDR2 SQIVND (reference sequence).

This clonotype was counted only a few times. This chain links TRBV5-8 with TRBJ1-2; 10 bases map to TRBD1. The CDR3 sequence is 17 residues long. Trimming removed 4 bases from V and 4 bases from J; junction bases left unmatched: 13. Germline V CDR1 and CDR2: SGHTS, YDEGEE. CDR3 nucleotides: TGTGCCAGCAGCCGAGGATTCCGGGACAGGGGTGGCTATGGCTACACCTTC. Amino acid sequence: CASSRGFRDRGGYGYTF.

This clonotype showed up just a few times. The chain couples TRBV19 to TRBJ1-5; D is undetermined. Looked up from germline, CDR1 is LNHDA and CDR2 is SQIVND (reference sequence). Trimming removed 6 bases at V and 1 base at J, with 10 bases between. The CDR3 spans 14 residues. The CDR3 sequence is CASRGEHSNQPQHF. CDR3 DNA sequence: TGTGCCAGTAGGGGCGAACACAGCAATCAGCCCCAGCATTTT.